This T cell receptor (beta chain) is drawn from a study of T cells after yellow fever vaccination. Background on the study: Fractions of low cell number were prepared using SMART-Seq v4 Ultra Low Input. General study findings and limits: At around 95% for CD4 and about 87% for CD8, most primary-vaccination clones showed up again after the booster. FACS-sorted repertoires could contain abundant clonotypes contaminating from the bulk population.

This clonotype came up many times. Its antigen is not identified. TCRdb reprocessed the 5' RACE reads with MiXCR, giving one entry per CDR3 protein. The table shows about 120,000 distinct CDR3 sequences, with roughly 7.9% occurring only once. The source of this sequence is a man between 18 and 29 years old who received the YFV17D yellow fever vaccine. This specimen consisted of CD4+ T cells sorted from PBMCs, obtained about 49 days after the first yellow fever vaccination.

The CDR3 spells CASSLEAQETQYF. The CDR3 DNA follows: TGTGCCAGCAGCTTGGAGGCCCAGGAGACCCAGTACTTC. This chain connects TRBV5-5 to TRBJ2-5; D not resolved. Germline CDR1 and CDR2: SGHKS and YYEKEE (reference sequence). Trimming stripped 0 bases from V and 5 bases from J, with 8 bases between. The CDR3 is 13 amino acids. The full variable domain, its missing parts supplied by reference TRBV5-5 and TRBJ2-5, is DAGVTQSPTHLIKTRGQQVTLRCSPISGHKSVSWYQQVLGQGPQFIFQYYEKEERGRGNFPDRFSARQFPNYSSELNVNALLLGDSALYLCASSLEAQETQYFGPGTRLLVL.